This record looks at one T cell receptor beta chain sequence and its context. These data belong to a study of blood T cell repertoires in COVID-19. Seattle patients were enrolled while actively infected and followed longitudinally. Original data processing: Estimated nucleated cell counts came from reference gene primer amplification. Profiled with immunoSEQ multiplex PCR; TCRdb holds only in-frame clones, not every one. V, J and clone size derive from that table, while D and trimming were established from the DNA sequence. The table records over 250,000 clones, around 90% of them present only once. V lost 0 bases, J lost 4 bases, and 14 bases lay in between. The V gene's germline CDR1 is SGHNT and CDR2 YYREEE (reference sequence). The CDR3 contains 17 residues.

The source material was peripheral blood. This clonotype was sampled from a woman aged 70-85 years with COVID-19, enrolled during active disease. The V call is TRBV5-4, the J call TRBJ2-6; no firm D call. The CDR3 region has the DNA TGTGCCAGCAGCTTGGTTCGAGTCCTTTCCGGGGCCAACGTCCTGACTTTC. Translation: CASSLVRVLSGANVLTF.